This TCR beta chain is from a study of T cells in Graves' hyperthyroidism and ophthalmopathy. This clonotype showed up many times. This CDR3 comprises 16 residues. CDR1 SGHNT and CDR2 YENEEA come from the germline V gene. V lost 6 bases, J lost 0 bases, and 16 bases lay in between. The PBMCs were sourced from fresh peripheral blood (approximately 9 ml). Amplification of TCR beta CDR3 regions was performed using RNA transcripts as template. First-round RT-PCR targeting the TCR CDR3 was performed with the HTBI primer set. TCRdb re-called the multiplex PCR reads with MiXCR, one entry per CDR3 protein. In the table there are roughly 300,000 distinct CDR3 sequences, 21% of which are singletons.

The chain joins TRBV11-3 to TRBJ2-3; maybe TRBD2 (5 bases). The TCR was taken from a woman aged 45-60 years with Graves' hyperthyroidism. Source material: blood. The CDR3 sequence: CASSLLAISSTDTQYF. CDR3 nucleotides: TGTGCCAGCAGTTTGCTAGCCATTTCGAGCACAGATACGCAGTATTTT.